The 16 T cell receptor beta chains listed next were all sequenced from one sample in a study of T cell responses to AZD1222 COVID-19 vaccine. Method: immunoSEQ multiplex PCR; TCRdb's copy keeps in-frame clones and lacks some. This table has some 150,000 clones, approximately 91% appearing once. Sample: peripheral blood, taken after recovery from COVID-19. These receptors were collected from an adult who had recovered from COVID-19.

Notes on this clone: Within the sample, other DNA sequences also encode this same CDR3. DNA of the CDR3: TGTGCCAGCAGTTTACCAGGGACGCTGGATACGCAGTATTTT. Amino acids: CASSLPGTLDTQYF. The V call is TRBV28, the J call TRBJ2-3; the D call may be TRBD1 or TRBD2 (5 bases each). The germline CDR1 and CDR2 sequences are MDHEN and SYDVKM. Trimming left V 2 bases short and J 6 bases short, with 12 bases between. The CDR3 is 14 residues long.

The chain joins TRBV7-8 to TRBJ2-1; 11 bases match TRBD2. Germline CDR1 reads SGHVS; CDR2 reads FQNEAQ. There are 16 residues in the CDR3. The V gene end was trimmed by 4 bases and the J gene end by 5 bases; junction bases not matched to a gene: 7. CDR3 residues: CASSSRLAGGDNEQFF. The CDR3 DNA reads TGTGCCAGCAGCTCCCGGCTAGCGGGAGGTGACAATGAGCAGTTCTTC.

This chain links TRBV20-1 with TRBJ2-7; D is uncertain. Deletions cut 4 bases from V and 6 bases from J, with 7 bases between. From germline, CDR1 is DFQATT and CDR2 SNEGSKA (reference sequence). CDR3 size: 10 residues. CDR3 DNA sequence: TGCAGTGCTAACGGGTCCGAGCAGTACTTC. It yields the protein CSANGSEQYF.

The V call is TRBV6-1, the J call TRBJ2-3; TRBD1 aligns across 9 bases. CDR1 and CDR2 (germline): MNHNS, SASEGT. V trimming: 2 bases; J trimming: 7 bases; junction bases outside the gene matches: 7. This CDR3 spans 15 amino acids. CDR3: CASSERGQGRNTQYF. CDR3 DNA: TGTGCCAGCAGTGAACGCGGACAGGGGCGAAATACGCAGTATTTT.

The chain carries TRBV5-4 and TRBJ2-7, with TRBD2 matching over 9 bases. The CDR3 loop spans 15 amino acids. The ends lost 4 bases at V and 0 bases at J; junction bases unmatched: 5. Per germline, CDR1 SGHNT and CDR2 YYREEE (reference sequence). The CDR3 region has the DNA TGTGCCAGCAGCGGGCAGCGGGGGGCCTCCTACGAGCAGTACTTC. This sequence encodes CASSGQRGASYEQYF.

The CDR3 loop reads CASSLKPVYGYTF. The CDR3 DNA is TGTGCCAGCAGTTTAAAGCCCGTCTATGGCTACACCTTC. This chain joins TRBV12-3 or TRBV12-4 and TRBJ1-2; no firm D call. Trimming took 2 bases from V and 4 from J, leaving 8 bases between them. There are 13 residues in the CDR3.

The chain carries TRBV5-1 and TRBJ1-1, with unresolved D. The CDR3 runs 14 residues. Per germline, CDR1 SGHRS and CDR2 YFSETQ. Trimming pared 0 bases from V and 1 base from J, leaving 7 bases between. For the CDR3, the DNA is TGCGCCAGCAGCTTGGTGTCTGGGAACACTGAAGCTTTCTTT. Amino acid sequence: CASSLVSGNTEAFF.

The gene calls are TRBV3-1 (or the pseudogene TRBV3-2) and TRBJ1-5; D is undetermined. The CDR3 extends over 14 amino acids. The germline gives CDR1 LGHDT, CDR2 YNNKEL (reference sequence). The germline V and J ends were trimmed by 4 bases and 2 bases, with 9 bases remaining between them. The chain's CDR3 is CASSPTSGNQPQHF. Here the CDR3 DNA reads TGTGCCAGCAGCCCCACCAGCGGCAATCAGCCCCAGCATTTT.

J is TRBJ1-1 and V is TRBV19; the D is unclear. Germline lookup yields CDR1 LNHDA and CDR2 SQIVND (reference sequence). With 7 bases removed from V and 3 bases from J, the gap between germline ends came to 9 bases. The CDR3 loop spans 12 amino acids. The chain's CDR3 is CASMKGYTEAFF. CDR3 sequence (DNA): TGTGCCAGTATGAAAGGGTACACTGAAGCTTTCTTT.

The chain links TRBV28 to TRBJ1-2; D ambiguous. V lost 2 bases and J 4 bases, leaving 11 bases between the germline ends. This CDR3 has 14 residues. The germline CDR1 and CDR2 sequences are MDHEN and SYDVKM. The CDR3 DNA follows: TGTGCCAGCAGTTTAAGAGAAGGATTCTATGGCTACACCTTC. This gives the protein CASSLREGFYGYTF.

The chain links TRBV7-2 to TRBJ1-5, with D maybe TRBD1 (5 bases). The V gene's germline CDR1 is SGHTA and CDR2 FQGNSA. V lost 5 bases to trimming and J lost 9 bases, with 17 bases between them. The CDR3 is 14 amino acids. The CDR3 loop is CASSLRRGEGPQHF. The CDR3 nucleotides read TGTGCCAGCAGCCTACGAAGGGGCGAGGGGCCCCAGCATTTT.

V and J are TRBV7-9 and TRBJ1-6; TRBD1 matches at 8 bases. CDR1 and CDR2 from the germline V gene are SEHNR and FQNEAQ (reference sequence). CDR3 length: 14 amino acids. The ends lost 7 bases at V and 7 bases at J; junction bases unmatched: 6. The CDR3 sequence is CASTLTGENSPLHF. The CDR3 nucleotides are TGTGCCAGCACCCTGACAGGGGAAAATTCACCCCTCCACTTT.

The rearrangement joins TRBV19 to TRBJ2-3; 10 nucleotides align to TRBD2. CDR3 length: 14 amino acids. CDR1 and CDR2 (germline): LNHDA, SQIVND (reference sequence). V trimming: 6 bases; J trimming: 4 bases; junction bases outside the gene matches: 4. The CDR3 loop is CASRDSGGADTQYF. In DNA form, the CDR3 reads TGTGCCAGTAGGGACAGCGGGGGGGCAGATACGCAGTATTTT.

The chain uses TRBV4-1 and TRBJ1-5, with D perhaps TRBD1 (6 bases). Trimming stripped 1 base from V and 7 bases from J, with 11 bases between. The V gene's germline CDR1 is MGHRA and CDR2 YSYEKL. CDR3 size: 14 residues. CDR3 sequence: CASSQAGGGQPQHF. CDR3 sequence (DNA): TGCGCCAGCAGCCAAGCGGGGGGCGGGCAGCCCCAGCATTTT.

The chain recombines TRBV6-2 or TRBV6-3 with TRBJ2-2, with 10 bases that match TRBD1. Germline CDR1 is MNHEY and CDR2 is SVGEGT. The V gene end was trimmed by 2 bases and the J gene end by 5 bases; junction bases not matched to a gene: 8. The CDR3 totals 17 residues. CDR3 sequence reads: CASSYKGDRGNTGELFF. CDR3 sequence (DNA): TGTGCCAGCAGTTACAAAGGGGACAGGGGTAATACCGGGGAGCTGTTTTTT.

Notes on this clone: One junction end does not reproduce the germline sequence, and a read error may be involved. The CDR3 reads CASSQVGASSNEQYF. CDR3 sequence (DNA): TGTGCCAGCAGCCAAGTAGGGGCGAGCTCCAACGAGCAGTACTTC. The J gene is TRBJ2-7, the V gene TRBV3-1 (or the pseudogene TRBV3-2), with a possible D match to TRBD1 (5 bases). The germline V gene encodes CDR1 LGHDT and CDR2 YNNKEL (reference sequence). This CDR3 spans 15 amino acids.